The present entry profiles one TCR beta chain with its context. These data originate in a study of T cell responses to AZD1222 COVID-19 vaccine. Sequenced by immunoSEQ multiplex PCR; TCRdb stores in-frame clones only, minus some. The table has approximately 140,000 clones, over 75% seen once. The TCR sequence derives from an adult who received the AZD1222 COVID-19 vaccine. Sequencing was performed on peripheral blood, taken 28 days after the second AZD1222 dose.

CDR3 bases: TGCGCCAGCAGCCAAGACCCGGACGGGAGCTCCTACAATGAGCAGTTCTTC. Its translation is CASSQDPDGSSYNEQFF. J is TRBJ2-1 and V is TRBV4-1; a weak D match, TRBD2 (6 bases). Germline CDR1 reads MGHRA; CDR2 reads YSYEKL. This CDR3 is built from 17 residues. V was trimmed by 0 bases and J by 0 bases, leaving 12 bases between them.